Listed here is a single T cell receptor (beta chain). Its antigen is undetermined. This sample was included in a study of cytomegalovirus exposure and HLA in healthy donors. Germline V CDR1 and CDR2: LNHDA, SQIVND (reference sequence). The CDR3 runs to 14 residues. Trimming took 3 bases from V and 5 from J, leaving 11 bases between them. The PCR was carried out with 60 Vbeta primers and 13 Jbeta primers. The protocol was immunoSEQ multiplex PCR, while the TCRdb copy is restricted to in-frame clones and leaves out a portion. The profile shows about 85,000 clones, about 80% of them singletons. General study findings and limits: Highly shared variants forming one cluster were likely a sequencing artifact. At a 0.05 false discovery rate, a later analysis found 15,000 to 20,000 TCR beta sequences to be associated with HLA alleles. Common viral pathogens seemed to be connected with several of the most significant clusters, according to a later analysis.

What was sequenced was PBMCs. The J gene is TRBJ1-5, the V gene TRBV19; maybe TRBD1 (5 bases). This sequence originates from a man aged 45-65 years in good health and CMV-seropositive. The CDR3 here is CASSIGAGHQPQHF. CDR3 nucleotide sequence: TGTGCCAGTAGTATTGGGGCAGGTCATCAGCCCCAGCATTTT.